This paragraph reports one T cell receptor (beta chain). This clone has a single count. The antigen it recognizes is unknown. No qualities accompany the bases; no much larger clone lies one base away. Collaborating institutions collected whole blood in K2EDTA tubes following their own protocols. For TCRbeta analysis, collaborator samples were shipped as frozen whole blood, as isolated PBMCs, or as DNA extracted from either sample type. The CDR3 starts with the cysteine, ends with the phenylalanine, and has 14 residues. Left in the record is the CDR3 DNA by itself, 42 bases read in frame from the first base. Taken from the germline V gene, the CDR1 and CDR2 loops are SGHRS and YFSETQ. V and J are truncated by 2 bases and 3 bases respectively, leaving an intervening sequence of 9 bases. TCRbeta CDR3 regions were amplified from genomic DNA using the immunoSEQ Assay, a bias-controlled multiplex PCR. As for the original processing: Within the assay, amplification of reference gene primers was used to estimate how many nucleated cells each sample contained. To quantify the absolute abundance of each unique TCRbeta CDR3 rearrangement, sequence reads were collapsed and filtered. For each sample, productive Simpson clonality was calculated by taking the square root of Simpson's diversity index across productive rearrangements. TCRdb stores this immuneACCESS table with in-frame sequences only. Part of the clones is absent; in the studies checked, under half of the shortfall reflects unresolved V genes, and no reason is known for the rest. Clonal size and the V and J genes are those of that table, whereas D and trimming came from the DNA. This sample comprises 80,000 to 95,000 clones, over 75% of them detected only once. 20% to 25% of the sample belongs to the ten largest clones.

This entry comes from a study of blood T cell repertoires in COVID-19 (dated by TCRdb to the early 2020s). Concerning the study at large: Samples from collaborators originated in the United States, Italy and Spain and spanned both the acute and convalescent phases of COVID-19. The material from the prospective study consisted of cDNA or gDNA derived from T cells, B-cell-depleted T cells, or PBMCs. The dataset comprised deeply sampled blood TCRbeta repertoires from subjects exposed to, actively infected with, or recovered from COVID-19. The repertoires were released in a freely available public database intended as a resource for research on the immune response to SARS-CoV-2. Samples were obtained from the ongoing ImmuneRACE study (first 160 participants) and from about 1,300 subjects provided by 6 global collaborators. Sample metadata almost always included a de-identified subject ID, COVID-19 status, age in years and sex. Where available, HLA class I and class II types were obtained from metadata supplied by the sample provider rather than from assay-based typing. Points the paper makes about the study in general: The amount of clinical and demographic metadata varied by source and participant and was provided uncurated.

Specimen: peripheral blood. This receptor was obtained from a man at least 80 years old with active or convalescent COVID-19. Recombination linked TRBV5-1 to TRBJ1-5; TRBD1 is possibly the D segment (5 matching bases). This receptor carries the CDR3 CASSFDSYNQPQHF. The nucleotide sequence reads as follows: TGCGCCAGCAGCTTCGACAGCTACAATCAGCCCCAGCATTTT.